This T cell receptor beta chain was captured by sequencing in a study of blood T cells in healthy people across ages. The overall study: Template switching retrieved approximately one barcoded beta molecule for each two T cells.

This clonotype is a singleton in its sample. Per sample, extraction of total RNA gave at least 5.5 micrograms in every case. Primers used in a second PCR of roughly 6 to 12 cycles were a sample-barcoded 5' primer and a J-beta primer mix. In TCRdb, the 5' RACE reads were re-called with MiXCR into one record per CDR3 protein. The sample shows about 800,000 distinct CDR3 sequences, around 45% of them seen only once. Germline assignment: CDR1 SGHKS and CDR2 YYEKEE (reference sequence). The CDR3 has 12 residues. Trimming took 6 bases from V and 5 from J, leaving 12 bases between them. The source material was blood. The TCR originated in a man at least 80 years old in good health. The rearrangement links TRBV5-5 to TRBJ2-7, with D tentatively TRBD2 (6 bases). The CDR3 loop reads CASTSENDEQYF. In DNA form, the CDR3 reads TGTGCCAGCACTAGCGAGAACGACGAGCAGTACTTC.